The sequence of this TCR beta chain was determined in a study of PD-1 blockade in classical Hodgkin lymphoma. Overall study: Patients got intravenous nivolumab 3 mg/kg every 2 weeks.

This CDR3 region has 16 residues. V was clipped by 3 bases and J by 0 bases; unmatched bases: 5. Germline V gene sequence: CDR1 SGHNT, CDR2 YENEEA. Clones were sequenced by immunoSEQ multiplex PCR, and TCRdb holds only the in-frame ones, with some missing. Found here are nearly 25,000 clones, 80% of them singletons; the top ten hold about 7%. Every one of the patients relapsed after autologous stem cell transplantation (brentuximab vedotin exposure was variable). The specimen was peripheral blood mononuclear cells (PBMCs), collected at baseline. The receptor comes from a human donor with classical Hodgkin lymphoma. The chain couples TRBV11-3 to TRBJ2-3; 8 bases align to TRBD1. The CDR3 nucleotides are TGTGCCAGCAGCTTTGGGACAGGTGGGAGCACAGATACGCAGTATTTT. Protein sequence: CASSFGTGGSTDTQYF. Together with reference TRBV11-3 and TRBJ2-3, the CDR3 gives the full variable domain: EAGVVQSPRYKIIEKKQPVAFWCNPISGHNTLYWYLQNLGQGPELLIRYENEEAVDDSQLPKDRFSAERLKGVDSTLKIQPAELGDSAVYLCASSFGTGGSTDTQYFGPGTRLTVL.